These T cell receptor beta chains were read from a single sample in a study of T cell repertoires in cytomegalovirus infection. MiXCR, run by TCRdb on the reads, gives a single entry per CDR3 protein. The data contain roughly 990,000 distinct CDR3 sequences, roughly 30% of them singletons. Their antigens are not known. The sequenced sample was cultured CD8+ T cells from PBMCs, obtained from culture after CMV antigen stimulation. The receptor set was obtained from a human donor in good health (CMV status not recorded). Some clones in this sample may be carry-over from other donors' samples. Each CDR3 is given with its conserved first and last residue. Fields, in order: clone size, V gene, J gene, D gene, CDR3 DNA, CDR3 protein. D genes are given only for firm matches. Clone size is given for some rows only: seen once, a few or many times, or a class if the clone is expanded.

clone_size: -; v_call: TRBV29-1; j_call: TRBJ2-4; d_call: TRBD2; cdr3_nt: TGCAGCGCCCCGGGAGGAGCCAAAAACATTCAGTACTTC; cdr3_aa: CSAPGGAKNIQYF
clone_size: many; v_call: TRBV7-2; j_call: TRBJ2-2; d_call: -; cdr3_nt: TGTGCCAGCAGCTTAGGGCGGATTAACACCGGGGAGCTGTTTTTT; cdr3_aa: CASSLGRINTGELFF
clone_size: -; v_call: TRBV20-1; j_call: TRBJ1-2; d_call: -; cdr3_nt: TGCAGTGCTAGTACCCGGGAAAAAATAGGCTACACCTTC; cdr3_aa: CSASTREKIGYTF
clone_size: few; v_call: TRBV2; j_call: TRBJ2-2; d_call: TRBD2; cdr3_nt: TGTGCCAGCAGCGGACTAGCGGGGGGGATTAACACCGGGGAGCTGTTTTTT; cdr3_aa: CASSGLAGGINTGELFF
clone_size: few; v_call: TRBV28; j_call: TRBJ2-3; d_call: TRBD2; cdr3_nt: TGTGCCAGCAGTTTATCGAGTGTAGGACTAGCGAGAACAGATACGCAGTATTTT; cdr3_aa: CASSLSSVGLARTDTQYF
clone_size: -; v_call: TRBV7-9; j_call: TRBJ2-5; d_call: TRBD1; cdr3_nt: TGTGCCAGCAACAGGGGGAACCAAGAGACCCAGTACTTC; cdr3_aa: CASNRGNQETQYF
clone_size: many; v_call: TRBV7-9; j_call: TRBJ2-2; d_call: -; cdr3_nt: TGTGCCAGCAGCTTAGGGTCAGTCTTAACCGGGGAGCTGTTTTTT; cdr3_aa: CASSLGSVLTGELFF
clone_size: -; v_call: TRBV12-3/TRBV12-4; j_call: TRBJ2-1; d_call: -; cdr3_nt: TGTGCCAGCAGTTTAGGGCAGGGGATGAACAATGAGCAGTTCTTC; cdr3_aa: CASSLGQGMNNEQFF
clone_size: -; v_call: TRBV15; j_call: TRBJ1-1; d_call: -; cdr3_nt: TGTGCCACCAGCAGAGCTACTAGGGGGAACACTGAAGCTTTCTTT; cdr3_aa: CATSRATRGNTEAFF
clone_size: many; v_call: TRBV7-6; j_call: TRBJ2-1; d_call: -; cdr3_nt: TGTGCCAGCAGCCCGAGTCATTACAATGAGCAGTTCTTC; cdr3_aa: CASSPSHYNEQFF
clone_size: few; v_call: TRBV4-3; j_call: TRBJ1-2; d_call: -; cdr3_nt: TGCGCCAGCAGCCAAGATGGGGCCGGGACACTTAACTATGGCTACACCTTC; cdr3_aa: CASSQDGAGTLNYGYTF
clone_size: -; v_call: TRBV2; j_call: TRBJ1-4; d_call: -; cdr3_nt: TGTGCCAGCCTCTTTCCCAATGGGAAACTGTTTTTT; cdr3_aa: CASLFPNGKLFF
clone_size: -; v_call: TRBV19; j_call: TRBJ1-5; d_call: -; cdr3_nt: TGTGCCAGTAGTATCTTTGGCAGCAATCAGCCCCAGCATTTT; cdr3_aa: CASSIFGSNQPQHF
clone_size: many; v_call: TRBV6-5; j_call: TRBJ2-1; d_call: -; cdr3_nt: TGTGCCAGCAGTTACTCACAGGGAACCTACAATGAGCAGTTCTTC; cdr3_aa: CASSYSQGTYNEQFF
clone_size: few; v_call: TRBV6-2/TRBV6-3; j_call: TRBJ2-1; d_call: TRBD1; cdr3_nt: TGTGCCAGCAGGCGGGACAGGGGTTCGAATGAGCAGTTCTTC; cdr3_aa: CASRRDRGSNEQFF
clone_size: -; v_call: TRBV12-5; j_call: TRBJ1-1; d_call: -; cdr3_nt: TGTGCTAGTGGTTTGTCGGTCGAGGCTTTCTTT; cdr3_aa: CASGLSVEAFF
clone_size: many; v_call: TRBV7-8; j_call: TRBJ2-5; d_call: TRBD2; cdr3_nt: TGTGCCAGCAGCTTAGCGTGGTCTCTAGCGGAGGAAGAGACCCAGTACTTC; cdr3_aa: CASSLAWSLAEEETQYF
clone_size: few; v_call: TRBV28; j_call: TRBJ2-1; d_call: -; cdr3_nt: TGTGTCAGCAGTTTCGGGGGCCTGGGGAATGAGCAGTTCTTC; cdr3_aa: CVSSFGGLGNEQFF
clone_size: few; v_call: TRBV19; j_call: TRBJ2-1; d_call: TRBD1; cdr3_nt: TGTGCCAGTAGTGCGACAGGGAACTACAATGAGCAGTTCTTC; cdr3_aa: CASSATGNYNEQFF
clone_size: -; v_call: TRBV2; j_call: TRBJ2-1; d_call: -; cdr3_nt: TGTGCCAGCACCCCCGGGGAGGGGGTCGCTTACAATGAGCAGTTCTTC; cdr3_aa: CASTPGEGVAYNEQFF
clone_size: -; v_call: TRBV6-4; j_call: TRBJ2-7; d_call: TRBD2; cdr3_nt: TGTGCCAGCAGGAAACTAGCGGGGCTACCCTACGAGCAGTACTTC; cdr3_aa: CASRKLAGLPYEQYF
clone_size: few; v_call: TRBV7-8; j_call: TRBJ1-1; d_call: -; cdr3_nt: TGTGCCAGCAGCCCACTAATAGGGTTCGACACTGAAGCTTTCTTT; cdr3_aa: CASSPLIGFDTEAFF
clone_size: few; v_call: TRBV18; j_call: TRBJ2-1; d_call: -; cdr3_nt: TGTGCCAGCTCACCTGGACGCAGCGACAATGAGCAGTTCTTC; cdr3_aa: CASSPGRSDNEQFF
clone_size: -; v_call: TRBV29-1; j_call: TRBJ1-1; d_call: -; cdr3_nt: TGCAGCGTTGTTCTCGTTGAAGCTTTCTTT; cdr3_aa: CSVVLVEAFF
clone_size: -; v_call: TRBV7-8; j_call: TRBJ1-2; d_call: -; cdr3_nt: TGTGCCAGCAGCTTACGCAGGGGAGTCGGGGGCTACACCTTC; cdr3_aa: CASSLRRGVGGYTF
clone_size: -; v_call: TRBV19; j_call: TRBJ1-2; d_call: -; cdr3_nt: TGTGCCAGTAGTAACTCGGACCTCTATGGCTACACCTTC; cdr3_aa: CASSNSDLYGYTF
clone_size: -; v_call: TRBV11-3; j_call: TRBJ2-2; d_call: TRBD2; cdr3_nt: TGTGCCAGCAGCTTCGAGACTAGCGGGGGGGTCGGGGAGCTGTTTTTT; cdr3_aa: CASSFETSGGVGELFF
clone_size: few; v_call: TRBV2; j_call: TRBJ2-3; d_call: -; cdr3_nt: TGTGCCAGCAGTGAAGTAGGGGGGCATACAGATACGCAGTATTTT; cdr3_aa: CASSEVGGHTDTQYF
clone_size: few; v_call: TRBV12-5; j_call: TRBJ1-1; d_call: -; cdr3_nt: TGTGCTAGTTACTTTGAGGTCACGGGGAACACTGAAGCTTTCTTT; cdr3_aa: CASYFEVTGNTEAFF
clone_size: once; v_call: TRBV12-3/TRBV12-4; j_call: TRBJ2-3; d_call: -; cdr3_nt: TGTGCCAGCGGTTTCTTCAGGGGAGAATTAACAGATACGCAGTATTTT; cdr3_aa: CASGFFRGELTDTQYF